This TCR beta chain originates from a study of CD8 T cells in Susac syndrome. Turning to the study itself: Patients with Susac syndrome who were sequenced included over five with active disease and about 8 in remission. Patients with Susac syndrome, at blood draw, were therapy-naive, on corticosteroids, or on intravenous immunoglobulin alone.

Germline V gene lookup returns CDR1 MNHEY and CDR2 SMNVEV (reference sequence). The CDR3 runs to 14 residues. V was cut by 3 bases and J by 10 bases, with 13 bases left in between. When the RNA was reverse transcribed, random hexamers were used with an input of about 0.5 to 1 ug. TCRdb used MiXCR to reprocess the immunoSEQ multiplex PCR reads, holding one entry per CDR3 protein. This sample carries some 160,000 distinct CDR3 sequences, roughly 95% of them seen once, and the ten largest clones take 0.065% to 0.1%. The chain is built from TRBV27 and TRBJ1-6; no clear D. The sequenced sample consisted of CD4+ T cells from PBMCs. The TCR was taken from a human donor with Susac syndrome. In DNA form, the CDR3 reads TGTGCCAGCAGTTTGAAAGAGTACAGATCACCCCTCCACTTT. Translating it yields CASSLKEYRSPLHF.